Described below is a single T cell receptor (beta chain) sequence and its context. The specificity of this receptor is unknown. The input lacks base qualities; no much larger clone sits a single base away. Every donor in the study was a healthy Caucasian. Three pairs of female monozygotic twins, all aged 18 to 29 years, were included in the twin cohort. Positive isolation kits from Invitrogen were used to isolate CD4+ and CD8+ T cell populations. This sample is drawn from a study of identical twins (TCRdb year 2016). At the level of the whole study: To test whether fetal clonotypes persist, the study used deep sequencing on TCR alpha and beta repertoires from monozygotic twins, unrelated adults of various ages, and cord blood. To rule out contamination, the twin experiments were replicated at different times with different library preparation protocols.

Study-wide findings and limitations: Conclusions relied on cross-sectional statistical analysis, since the same donors could not be followed over many years. Zero-insertion analyses could be partly confounded by invariant T cells such as MAIT and iNKT, though diverse VJ usage argued against such confounding for most clonotypes. Compared with coincidental sharing between unrelated individuals, an excess of low generation-probability sequences was observed among out-of-frame TCR alpha sequences shared between twins. Fewer insertions were carried by abundant cord blood beta clonotypes; a weaker similar trend was observed in young adult naive repertoires, while no such trend was observed in memory repertoires. In monozygotic twins, out-of-frame TCR alpha sharing was systematically underestimated by recombination models, although the models agreed with sharing between unrelated individuals. In beta out-of-frame sequences, excess twin sharing was weaker, because having fewer shared sequences lowered the signal-to-noise ratio.

After removal of 3 bases from V and 7 bases from J, the junction retains 3 bases not matched to a gene. The CDR3, from cysteine to phenylalanine, totals 13 residues. Of all the DNA, just the CDR3 is kept, 39 bases in frame from base 1. Sequences SGHTA (CDR1) and FQGTGA (CDR2) are obtained from the germline V gene. Library method: 5' RACE. The sample was run on an Illumina HiSeq 2000. Template switching added a universal primer binding site, and the final cDNA carried a unique molecular identifier that allowed TCR cDNA molecules to be counted accurately. Specific primers in the conserved constant-segment region were used to synthesize first-strand cDNA for TCR alpha and beta chains. To control for contamination, every cDNA library carried two barcodes: a SMART-Mk sample barcode plus Illumina barcodes. TruSeq adapter sequences, together with Illumina sample barcodes, were added in two successive PCR steps. The Illumina HiSeq platform was used with custom primers to sequence TCR alpha and beta cDNA libraries. Per the source publication's procedure: MiGEC was used to process raw reads and extract unique molecular identifiers, and MiXCR was used to find CDR3 positions. Recombination models were inferred per individual with the repgenHMM and IGoR tools using an EM algorithm. The analysis of shared clonotypes was done with the tcR package in R, with sharing normalized by the product of cloneset sizes. To study raw recombination free of thymic and clonal selection effects, out-of-frame nonproductive sequences were analyzed. Using fastp trimming at Q25 and MiXCR clonotype assembly, TCRdb reanalyzed the public sequencing data and kept in-frame beta chains. Each CDR3 protein gets just one entry, which takes the most common genes and DNA from the rows behind it. What appears here as the V and J calls and clone size reflects TCRdb's work, not the paper's. The sample table holds 400,000 to 550,000 distinct CDR3 sequences, of which about 24% were seen once. Clones ranked in the top ten supply approximately 2.9% of the sample.

The sample was also reused in another study, on T cells expressing NK-cell markers. Drawing on the second study: In sorted CD3+CD56+NKG2C+, CD3+CD56+NKG2C- and CD3+CD56-NKG2C+ T-cell subsets from 7 to 9 donors, TCR beta-chain repertoires were profiled. Seven of the eight sequenced donors were HCMV-seropositive and one was HCMV-seronegative. In several experiments an anti-gammadeltaTCR antibody was added to restrict sorting to alphabetaTCR-expressing T cells. For over five donors, the dominant CD3+CD56+NKG2C+ clonotypes were among the top 10 CD8+ clonotypes and accounted for roughly 1.0-8% of CD8+ T cells. Those dominant clonotypes were again the most abundant among CD3+CD56-NKG2C+ cells in a few donors, at about 28.3-60.1%. It remained unclear whether the expanded NKG2C-expressing T cell clones were specific for HCMV antigens. All eight donors whose samples were sequenced were randomly selected healthy volunteers, three of them men and five women. HCMV serostatus was determined by detecting HCMV-specific IgG in serum with a commercial ELISA kit. Reads were demultiplexed and grouped by UMI with MIGEC, and clonotypes were assembled and quantified with MiTCR. To exclude erroneous sequences, only TCR cDNA sequences supported by at least two reads were retained. The tcR package was used for downstream repertoire analysis, with clonotypes matched between fractions based on CDR3 nucleotide sequence plus V segment. Antigen specificity was annotated against VDJdb with VDJmatch, allowing one amino acid substitution in CDR3.

Sequencing was performed on CD4+ T cells sorted from blood. The V and J segments used are TRBV7-3 and TRBJ2-1, and 7 junctional nucleotides match TRBD1. This clonotype was obtained from a woman in her late teens or twenties in good health. The DNA sequence is given as TGTGCCAGCAGCTTCCTCAGGGGGAATGAGCAGTTCTTC. Its protein is CASSFLRGNEQFF.